This T cell receptor beta chain comes out of a study of blood T cell repertoires in COVID-19. Study details: There were acute and convalescent COVID-19 samples, and they came from the United States, Italy and Spain. Nucleic acid was either cDNA or gDNA, and it came from T cells, B-cell-depleted T cells, or PBMCs.

In the original workflow: Amplifying reference gene primers gave estimates of nucleated cell counts. The table came from immunoSEQ multiplex PCR; TCRdb's copy has only in-frame clones and leaves some out. V and J calls and clone size follow that table, whereas D and trimming were derived from the DNA. Among about 120,000 clones listed, just under 90% were seen once. The CDR3 runs to 16 residues. The germline gives CDR1 SGHVS, CDR2 FNYEAQ. V was shortened by 5 bases and J by 0 bases, with 14 bases between the two germline ends. This clone was seen a handful of times. This TCR was recovered from a woman aged 50 to 65 with acute or convalescent COVID-19. The sample taken for sequencing was peripheral blood. This chain joins TRBV7-6 and TRBJ2-1; perhaps TRBD1 as D (5 bases). The DNA of the CDR3 is TGTGCCAGCAGCCTGGGGCGGCCAAGCTCCTACAATGAGCAGTTCTTC. It is translated as CASSLGRPSSYNEQFF.